Shown below are 27 T cell receptor beta chains from a single sample sequenced in a study of blood T cell repertoires in COVID-19. Profiling relied on immunoSEQ multiplex PCR, and the TCRdb table lists in-frame clones only, not all of them. The sample lists 130,000 to 150,000 clones; around four fifths were seen once. The sample consisted of peripheral blood. The origin of the receptors is a woman in her forties with active or convalescent COVID-19.

The chain is built from TRBV6-5 and TRBJ2-5; perhaps TRBD1 as D (5 bases). CDR1 MNHEY and CDR2 SVGAGI come from the germline V gene. This CDR3 is 16 amino acids long. V was trimmed by 0 bases and J by 0 bases, leaving 11 bases between them. CDR3 sequence reads: CASSYSPDSYQETQYF. CDR3 bases: TGTGCCAGCAGTTACTCCCCCGACAGTTACCAAGAGACCCAGTACTTC.

This clone showed up just a few times. The gene calls are TRBV7-9 and TRBJ1-1; the D gene is possibly TRBD1 (5 bases). The V gene's germline CDR1 is SEHNR and CDR2 FQNEAQ (reference sequence). The CDR3 is 13 amino acids. Deletions cut 5 bases from V and 4 bases from J, with 11 bases between. This CDR3 is CASSPMGGTEAFF. As DNA, the CDR3 is TGTGCCAGCAGCCCCATGGGGGGCACTGAAGCTTTCTTT.

The chain carries TRBV28 and TRBJ2-5; 7 bases are a match to TRBD2. The CDR3 has 16 amino acids. The germline CDR1 and CDR2 sequences are MDHEN and SYDVKM. The J segment lost 4 bases and the V segment lost 5 bases, leaving 13 bases of the junction unmatched. The CDR3 coding sequence is TGTGCCAGCAGTACACCCAGCCGCTCGGGGGGAGAGACCCAGTACTTC. The encoded protein is CASSTPSRSGGETQYF.

The gene calls are TRBV6-5 and TRBJ2-3; TRBD1 aligns across 8 bases. CDR1 and CDR2 from the germline V gene are MNHEY and SVGAGI. V was pared by 6 bases and J by 4 bases, with 9 bases of the junction left unmatched. The CDR3 sequence is 15 residues long. The DNA of the CDR3 is TGTGCCAGCAGGCCAGGGGGCGTTATGGCAGATACGCAGTATTTT. Protein sequence: CASRPGGVMADTQYF.

This clone was counted once. Other DNA sequences within the sample encode an identical CDR3. The genes are TRBV30 and TRBJ1-6; 9 bases are shared with TRBD1. Germline-derived CDR1 and CDR2 are GTSNPN and SVGIG (reference sequence). With V trimmed by 5 bases and J by 7 bases, 6 bases remained unmatched. The CDR3 is made up of 14 amino acids. DNA of the CDR3: TGTGCCTGGTCCCCCGGACAGGGGAATTCACCCCTCCACTTT. Residues: CAWSPGQGNSPLHF.

This chain joins TRBV7-7 and TRBJ2-6; 9 bases map to TRBD1. The germline V gene encodes CDR1 SSHAT and CDR2 FNYEAQ (reference sequence). Trimming removed 8 bases from V and 0 bases from J; junction bases left unmatched: 8. There are 17 residues in the CDR3. CDR3 coding DNA: TGTGCCAGCGGCTCGGGGACAGGGTCCTCTGGGGCCAACGTCCTGACTTTC. Translation gives CASGSGTGSSGANVLTF. Drawing the rest from reference TRBV7-7 and TRBJ2-6, the complete variable domain is GAGVSQSPRYKVTKRGQDVTLRCDPISSHATLYWYQQALGQGPEFLTYFNYEAQPDKSGLPSDRFSAERPEGSISTLTIQRTEQRDSAMYRCASGSGTGSSGANVLTFGAGSRLTVL.

In this sample, this clone turned up many times. The chain recombines TRBV10-3 with TRBJ1-3, with D unresolved. The V and J ends lost 0 bases and 0 bases respectively, with 9 bases between them. The CDR3 spans 16 residues. Germline V gene sequence: CDR1 ENHRY, CDR2 SYGVKD. The CDR3 nucleotides are TGTGCCATCAGTGAGTCTGGCAGTTTCTCTGGAAACACCATATATTTT. The encoded protein is CAISESGSFSGNTIYF.

The chain recombines TRBV4-2 with TRBJ2-3, with a weak D call TRBD2 (6 bases). Trimming took off 0 bases at V and 2 bases at J, with 12 bases between the two ends. The CDR3 totals 16 residues. The germline V gene encodes CDR1 LGHNA and CDR2 YNFKEQ. The CDR3 nucleotides read TGTGCCAGCAGCCAAGATTTCAGGACTACCACAGATACGCAGTATTTT. Translated, it gives CASSQDFRTTTDTQYF.

This clone was counted once. CDR3 sequence reads: CASSLYRPYEQYF. The CDR3 DNA reads as TGTGCCAGCAGCTTGTACAGACCCTACGAGCAGTACTTC. The rearrangement uses TRBV11-2 and TRBJ2-7; unclear D gene. This CDR3 is 13 amino acids long. Germline V gene sequence: CDR1 SGHAT, CDR2 FQNNGV. Trimming left V 3 bases short and J 2 bases short, with 8 bases between.

This clone occurred once. This sequence joins TRBV5-1 and TRBJ2-1, with D maybe TRBD1 (7 bases). The CDR3 is 17 residues long. CDR1 is SGHRS, CDR2 YFSETQ, per germline. Trimming removed 3 bases at V and 1 base at J, with 17 bases between. In DNA form, the CDR3 reads TGCGCCAGCAGCTCCCAGGGGGGACAAACTTCCTACAATGAGCAGTTCTTC. Translation gives CASSSQGGQTSYNEQFF.

The chain recombines TRBV27 with TRBJ2-5; possibly TRBD2 for D (5 bases). The germline V gene encodes CDR1 MNHEY and CDR2 SMNVEV (reference sequence). V gave up 4 bases and J gave up 2 bases, with 8 bases separating them. The CDR3 runs 13 residues. The CDR3 bases are TGTGCCAGCAGTTCGCGGGTACAAGAGACCCAGTACTTC. Protein: CASSSRVQETQYF.

V is TRBV6-1 and J is TRBJ1-5, with 7 positions matching TRBD1. The CDR3 loop spans 18 amino acids. Unmatched junction bases numbered 10, after V lost 1 base and J lost 1 base. CDR1 is MNHNS and CDR2 is SASEGT in the germline V gene. This chain's CDR3 is CASSEGRTQGVSNQPQHF. In DNA, the CDR3 is TGTGCCAGCAGTGAAGGCCGGACCCAGGGGGTGAGCAATCAGCCCCAGCATTTT.

This clone was observed a single time. This chain joins TRBV27 and TRBJ2-1; weak D call: TRBD1 (5 bases). The V gene lost 3 bases and the J gene lost 0 bases, with 15 bases spanning the gap. CDR1 MNHEY and CDR2 SMNVEV come from the germline V gene (reference sequence). The CDR3 has 17 amino acids. CDR3 amino acids: CASSLSPTGSSYNEQFF. The DNA of the CDR3 is TGTGCCAGCAGTTTGTCCCCCACAGGCAGCTCCTACAATGAGCAGTTCTTC.

The J gene is TRBJ2-2, the V gene TRBV28; tentative D call: TRBD1 (5 bases). V dropped 5 bases and J dropped 0 bases, with 19 bases sitting between them. CDR1 and CDR2 (germline): MDHEN, SYDVKM. CDR3 length equals 18 residues. This CDR3 reads CASSTPLGAGTNTGELFF. DNA of the CDR3: TGTGCCAGCAGTACCCCATTAGGGGCAGGTACGAACACCGGGGAGCTGTTTTTT.

The chain employs TRBV5-8 and TRBJ2-5; 9 bases line up with TRBD1. Per germline, CDR1 SGHTS and CDR2 YDEGEE. This CDR3 region has 15 residues. V shed 4 bases, J shed 0 bases, and the junction held 4 bases outside the gene matches. The chain's CDR3 is CASSRGTGYQETQYF. As DNA, the CDR3 is TGTGCCAGCAGCCGAGGGACAGGGTACCAAGAGACCCAGTACTTC. Combining the CDR3 with reference TRBV5-8 and TRBJ2-5 gives the whole variable domain EAGVTQSPTHLIKTRGQQATLRCSPISGHTSVYWYQQALGLGLQFLLWYDEGEERNRGNFPPRFSGRQFPNYSSELNVNALELEDSALYLCASSRGTGYQETQYFGPGTRLLVL.

This clone occurred once. The chain carries TRBV5-1 and TRBJ2-2, with D hard to call. The CDR3 sequence is 16 residues long. CDR1 and CDR2 from the germline V gene are SGHRS and YFSETQ. The V end lost 2 bases, the J end lost 2 bases, and 13 bases lay between the germline ends. The CDR3 bases are TGCGCCAGCAGCTTTCATGCGGCAGTCAACACCGGGGAGCTGTTTTTT. Protein sequence: CASSFHAAVNTGELFF.

The V call is TRBV18, the J call TRBJ2-2, with 9 bases aligning to TRBD1. Germline loops: CDR1 KGHSH, CDR2 LQKENI. The junction had 7 bases not matched to a gene; V was cut back by 6 bases and J by 5 bases. The CDR3 loop spans 15 amino acids. The DNA for the CDR3 is TGTGCCAGCTCCCTTGTGACAGGGGGAACCGGGGAGCTGTTTTTT. Its translation: CASSLVTGGTGELFF. The full variable domain, rest sourced from reference TRBV18 and TRBJ2-2, is NAGVMQNPRHLVRRRGQEARLRCSPMKGHSHVYWYRQLPEEGLKFMVYLQKENIIDESGMPKERFSAEFPKEGPSILRIQQVVRGDSAAYFCASSLVTGGTGELFFGEGSRLTVL.

The CDR3 here is CATSRLSGGPEGEKLFF. CDR3 in DNA: TGTGCCACCAGCAGATTATCAGGCGGCCCGGAGGGTGAAAAACTGTTTTTT. The chain uses TRBV15 and TRBJ1-4; D call uncertain. The CDR3 is 17 amino acids. Germline lookup yields CDR1 LNHNV and CDR2 YYDKDF (reference sequence). V dropped 2 bases and J dropped 7 bases, with 20 bases sitting between them. The variable domain in full, with the rest retrieved from reference TRBV15 and TRBJ1-4, is DAMVIQNPRYQVTQFGKPVTLSCSQTLNHNVMYWYQQKSSQAPKLLFHYYDKDFNNEADTPDNFQSRRPNTSFCFLDIRSPGLGDTAMYLCATSRLSGGPEGEKLFFGSGTQLSVL.

This sequence joins TRBV18 and TRBJ2-7; 9 bases align to TRBD1. CDR1 is KGHSH and CDR2 is LQKENI in the germline V gene. The CDR3 covers 14 residues. The trim removed 5 bases at V and 10 bases at J, leaving 12 bases unmatched. The CDR3: CASSSRTGDRTQYF. For the CDR3, the DNA is TGTGCCAGCTCATCGAGGACAGGGGACCGGACACAGTACTTC. The whole variable domain, filled in from reference TRBV18 and TRBJ2-7, reads NAGVMQNPRHLVRRRGQEARLRCSPMKGHSHVYWYRQLPEEGLKFMVYLQKENIIDESGMPKERFSAEFPKEGPSILRIQQVVRGDSAAYFCASSSRTGDRTQYFGPGTRLTVT.

This chain uses TRBV7-2 with TRBJ1-2, with unresolved D. Trimming cost V 4 bases and J 4 bases, with 16 bases left between them. The germline V gene encodes CDR1 SGHTA and CDR2 FQGNSA. CDR3 length: 15 amino acids. CDR3 bases: TGTGCCAGCAGCTCTCCTGGACTGTACCCCTATGGCTACACCTTC. It is translated as CASSSPGLYPYGYTF.

In this sample, this clone turned up a few times. This chain joins TRBV5-6 and TRBJ1-3; tentative D call: TRBD1 (5 bases). The CDR3 sequence is 15 residues long. V lost 0 bases and J 4 bases, leaving 11 bases between the germline ends. Germline loops: CDR1 SGHDT, CDR2 YYEEEE. CDR3 coding DNA: TGTGCCAGCAGCTTGGCCCAGGGCGTCGGAAACACCATATATTTT. Protein: CASSLAQGVGNTIYF.

The chain is built from TRBV3-1 (or the pseudogene TRBV3-2) and TRBJ2-5; 8 nucleotides match TRBD2. J was trimmed by 0 bases and V by 3 bases; bases with no gene match: 12. Germline CDR1 is LGHDT and CDR2 is YNNKEL (reference sequence). CDR3 length equals 18 residues. The CDR3 loop reads CASSHAPGTRMYQETQYF. As DNA, the CDR3 is TGTGCCAGCAGCCACGCCCCGGGGACTAGGATGTACCAAGAGACCCAGTACTTC.

The chain joins TRBV21-1 to TRBJ1-5; TRBD1 was called by the table and not checked on the DNA. TRBV21-1 is a recognized pseudogene. There are 17 residues in the CDR3. This CDR3 is CASSKDCGAGVNQPQHF. CDR3 sequence (DNA): TGTGCCAGCAGCAAAGACTGTGGGGCTGGGGTCAATCAGCCCCAGCATTTT.

In its sample, this clone was seen once. The J gene is TRBJ2-1, the V gene TRBV5-1; 15 positions agree with TRBD2. The germline V gene has CDR1 SGHRS and CDR2 YFSETQ. After removal of 3 bases from V and 4 bases from J, the junction contained 17 bases not matched to a gene. CDR3 length: 21 amino acids. The DNA of the CDR3 is TGCGCCAGCAGCTCCCAGACAGGATCGGGACTAGCGGGAGGAAGATACAATGAGCAGTTCTTC. Its protein is CASSSQTGSGLAGGRYNEQFF.

V usage is TRBV6-5 and J usage is TRBJ1-2, with D possibly being TRBD1 (5 bases). V was shortened by 6 bases and J by 7 bases, with 15 bases between the two germline ends. This CDR3 region has 13 residues. Germline values: CDR1 MNHEY, CDR2 SVGAGI. CDR3 nucleotides: TGTGCCAGCAGGGGAGGGACGGGTCGTGGCTACACCTTC. It translates to CASRGGTGRGYTF.

The J gene is TRBJ2-3, the V gene TRBV13; 10 nucleotides align to TRBD1. After removal of 5 bases from V and 4 bases from J, the junction contained 12 bases not matched to a gene. Germline-derived CDR1 and CDR2 are PRHDT and FYEKMQ (reference sequence). The CDR3 spans 17 residues. For the CDR3, the DNA is TGTGCCAGCAGCCCGTCAAGACAGGGGGCGAGGGCAGATACGCAGTATTTT. Protein: CASSPSRQGARADTQYF.

This rearrangement joins TRBV10-3 to TRBJ1-5; no clear D gene. The germline gives CDR1 ENHRY, CDR2 SYGVKD. There are 8 residues in the CDR3. With 11 bases removed from V and 8 bases from J, the gap between germline ends came to 4 bases. The CDR3 loop is CAPKPQHF. DNA of the CDR3: TGTGCCCCAAAGCCCCAGCATTTT.